This T cell receptor beta chain appears in the sequencing data of a study of blood T cells in healthy people across ages (dated by TCRdb to the mid-2010s). At the level of the whole study: Template switching captured roughly one uniquely barcoded TCR beta cDNA molecule per two T cells in model experiments. To avoid experimental bias, donors of different ages were randomly spread across the sequencing lanes. The study measured age-related changes in TCR beta repertoire diversity using deep sequencing normalized with unique cDNA molecular identifiers. Using the same blood draw, the study looked at two additional independent replicas of 1 million unique cDNA reads for two donors, one aged 18 to 29 and the other aged 80 or older. The donors were split into four age groups: young (average approximately 16 years), middle-aged (39), aged (over 55) and long-lived (over 75).

Concerning this clonotype itself: The antigen this receptor binds is unknown. Nothing much larger sits one base from this clone, and base qualities are not available.

Library method: 5' RACE. Sequenced on an Illumina HiSeq 2500. A second PCR of about 6 to 11 cycles was performed with a sample-barcoded 5' primer and a J-beta primer mix. A unique molecular identifier was introduced onto each TCR beta cDNA molecule by a template-switch 5' adaptor carrying 12 random nucleotides. Each sample yielded at least 3 million CDR3-containing paired-end reads. All of the RNA was converted into first-strand cDNA using the Mint cDNA synthesis kit, with a TRBC-specific oligonucleotide serving as the primer. Following uracil-DNA glycosylase treatment, a first 18-cycle PCR with universal primers M1SS and BC2_uni_R was performed on all cDNA. As for how the authors treated the data: For normalization, 1 million high-quality reads were randomly selected from each sample, with every read carrying a distinct molecular identifier. Reads with shared molecular identifiers were discarded instead of being binned into consensus sequences. MiTCR, run with a Q25 quality threshold and the strictest error-elimination algorithm, handled CDR3 identification, clonotype clustering and error correction. A nonparametric unseen species model with Euler transformation was used to estimate a lower bound on total TCR beta diversity. TCRdb reprocessing: public reads trimmed at Q25 with fastp, clones called with MiXCR, in-frame beta chains kept. Each record represents a unique CDR3 protein, reported with the most common genes and DNA among its rows. The V and J calls shown here were made by TCRdb, not taken from the authors' results. Here the sample has around 320,000 distinct CDR3 sequences; 25% to 30% occur a single time. The ten largest clonotypes hold roughly 30% of the sample.

Donors were approximately 42 systemically healthy Caucasian individuals from Russia aged about 6 to 100 years. Ten milliliters of peripheral blood were drawn from each donor into EDTA-treated Vacutainer tubes. Ficoll-Paque density-gradient centrifugation was used to isolate PBMCs, with at least 7 million obtained per sample. Trizol reagent was used to extract total RNA from the PBMCs, yielding at least 6 micrograms per sample. For every donor, an aliquot of PBMCs went through flow cytometry to measure the percentages of naive CD45RAhigh/CD27high T cells. Here is what the overall study found, with its caveats: Because profiling used bulk unsorted PBMCs, naive and antigen-experienced compartments could not be compared conclusively. Observed TCR beta diversity per million T cells fell roughly linearly with age, and a significant reduction was already apparent by age roughly 40. There was a strong correlation between observed TCR beta diversity and the percentage of naive T cells measured by flow cytometry. The long-lived group showed more naive CD4+ T cells, fewer expanded clones and increased TCR diversity than the aged group, suggesting age selection. Estimates of total diversity based on one million sequenced T cells were regarded as lower bounds and as underestimates. Because donor CMV infection status was unknown, age-related changes in expanded clonotypes were potentially confounded.

Sequencing used blood. This TCR was recovered from a woman aged 70-85 years in good health.

For the CDR3, the sequence is CSAEGGSGYTF. In nucleotides, the sequence is TGCAGTGCAGAAGGAGGGAGCGGCTACACCTTC. The sequence is built from TRBV20-1 and TRBJ1-2; too little of a D gene remains to name it. The CDR3 holds 11 amino acids from the cysteine to the phenylalanine. Just CDR3 DNA is preserved here, 33 bases in frame from base 1. From the germline V gene (reference sequence), CDR1 is DFQATT and CDR2 is SNEGSKA. V loses 6 bases of germline sequence and J loses 8 bases, and the interval between the two ends is 13 bases.